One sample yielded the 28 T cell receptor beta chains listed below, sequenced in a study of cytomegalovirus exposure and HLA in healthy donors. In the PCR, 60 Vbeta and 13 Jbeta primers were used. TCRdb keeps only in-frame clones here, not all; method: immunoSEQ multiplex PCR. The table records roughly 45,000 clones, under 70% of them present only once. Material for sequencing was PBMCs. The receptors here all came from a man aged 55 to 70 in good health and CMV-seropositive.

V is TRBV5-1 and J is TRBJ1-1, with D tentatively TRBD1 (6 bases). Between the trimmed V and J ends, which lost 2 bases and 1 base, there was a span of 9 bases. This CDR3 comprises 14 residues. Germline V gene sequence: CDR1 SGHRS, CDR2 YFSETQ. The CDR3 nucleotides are TGCGCCAGCAGCTTTGAGACAGGGAACACTGAAGCTTTCTTT. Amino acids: CASSFETGNTEAFF.

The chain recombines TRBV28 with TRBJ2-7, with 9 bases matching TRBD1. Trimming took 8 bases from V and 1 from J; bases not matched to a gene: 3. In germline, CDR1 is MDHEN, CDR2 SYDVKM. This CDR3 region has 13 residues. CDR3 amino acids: CASATGGSYEQYF. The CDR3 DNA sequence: TGTGCCAGCGCGACAGGGGGGTCCTACGAGCAGTACTTC.

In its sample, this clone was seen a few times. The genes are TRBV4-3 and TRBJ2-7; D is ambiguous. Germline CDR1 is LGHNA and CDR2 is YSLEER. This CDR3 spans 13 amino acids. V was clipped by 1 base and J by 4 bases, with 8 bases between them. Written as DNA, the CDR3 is TGCGCCAGCAGCCAAGCCCCCAGGTACGAGCAGTACTTC. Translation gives CASSQAPRYEQYF.

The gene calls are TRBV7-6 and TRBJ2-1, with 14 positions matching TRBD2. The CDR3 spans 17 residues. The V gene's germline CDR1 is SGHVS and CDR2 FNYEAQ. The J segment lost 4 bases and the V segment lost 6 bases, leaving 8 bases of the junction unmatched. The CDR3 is CASSSRGTSGSYNEQFF. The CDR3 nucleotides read TGTGCCAGCAGTTCTAGGGGGACTAGCGGGAGTTACAATGAGCAGTTCTTC. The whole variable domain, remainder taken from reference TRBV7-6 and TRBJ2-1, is GAGVSQSPRYKVTKRGQDVALRCDPISGHVSLYWYRQALGQGPEFLTYFNYEAQQDKSGLPNDRFSAERPEGSISTLTIQRTEQRDSAMYRCASSSRGTSGSYNEQFFGPGTRLTVL.

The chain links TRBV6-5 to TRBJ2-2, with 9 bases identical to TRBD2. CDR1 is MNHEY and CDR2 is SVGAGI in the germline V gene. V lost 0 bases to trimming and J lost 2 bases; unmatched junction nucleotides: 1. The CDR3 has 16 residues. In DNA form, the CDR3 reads TGTGCCAGCAGTTACTCGGGACTAGCTAACACCGGGGAGCTGTTTTTT. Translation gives CASSYSGLANTGELFF.

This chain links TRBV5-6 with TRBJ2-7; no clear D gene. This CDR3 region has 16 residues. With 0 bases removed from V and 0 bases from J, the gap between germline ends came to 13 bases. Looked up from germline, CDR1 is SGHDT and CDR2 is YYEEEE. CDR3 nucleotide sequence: TGTGCCAGCAGCTTGGTTGTCAGCGTGAACTCCTACGAGCAGTACTTC. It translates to CASSLVVSVNSYEQYF.

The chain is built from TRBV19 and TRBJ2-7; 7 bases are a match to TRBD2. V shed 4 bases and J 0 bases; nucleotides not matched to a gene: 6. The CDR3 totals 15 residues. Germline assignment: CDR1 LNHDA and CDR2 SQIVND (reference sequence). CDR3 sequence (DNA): TGTGCCAGTAGTAGTAGGGGCGGGAGCTCCTACGAGCAGTACTTC. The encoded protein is CASSSRGGSSYEQYF.

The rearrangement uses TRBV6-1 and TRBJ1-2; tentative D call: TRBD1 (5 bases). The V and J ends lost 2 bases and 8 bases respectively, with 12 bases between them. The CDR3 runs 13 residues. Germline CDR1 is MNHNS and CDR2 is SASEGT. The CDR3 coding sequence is TGTGCCAGCAGTGAACGCGGGGGTAGCGGCTACACCTTC. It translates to CASSERGGSGYTF.

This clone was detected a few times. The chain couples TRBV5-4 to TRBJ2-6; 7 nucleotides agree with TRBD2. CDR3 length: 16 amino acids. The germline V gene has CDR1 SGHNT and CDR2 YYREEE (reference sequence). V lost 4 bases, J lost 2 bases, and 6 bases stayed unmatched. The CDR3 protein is CASSPGGRAGANVLTF. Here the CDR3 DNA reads TGTGCCAGCAGCCCGGGGGGAAGGGCTGGGGCCAACGTCCTGACTTTC.

CDR3 sequence reads: CASSLAARGQETQYF. For the CDR3, the DNA is TGTGCCAGCAGCTTGGCGGCTAGAGGGCAAGAGACCCAGTACTTC. The genes are TRBV5-4 and TRBJ2-5, with D tentatively TRBD2 (5 bases). Per the germline V gene, CDR1 is SGHNT and CDR2 is YYREEE (reference sequence). This CDR3 is built from 15 residues. Deletions cut 0 bases from V and 2 bases from J, with 11 bases between. The full variable domain, in which reference TRBV5-4 and TRBJ2-5 provide the parts outside the CDR3, is ETGVTQSPTHLIKTRGQQVTLRCSSQSGHNTVSWYQQALGQGPQFIFQYYREEENGRGNFPPRFSGLQFPNYSSELNVNALELDDSALYLCASSLAARGQETQYFGPGTRLLVL.

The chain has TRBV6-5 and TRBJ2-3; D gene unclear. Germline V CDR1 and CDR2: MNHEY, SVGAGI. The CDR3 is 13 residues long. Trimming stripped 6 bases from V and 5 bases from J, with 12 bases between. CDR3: CASSTTAGDTQYF. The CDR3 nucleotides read TGTGCCAGCAGCACGACCGCAGGAGATACGCAGTATTTT.

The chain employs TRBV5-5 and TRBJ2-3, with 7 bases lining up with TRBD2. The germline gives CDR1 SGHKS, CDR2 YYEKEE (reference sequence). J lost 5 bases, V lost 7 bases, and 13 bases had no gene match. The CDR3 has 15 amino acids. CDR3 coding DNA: TGTGCCAGCGAAGCGTTTGCAAGGGAGGGAGATACGCAGTATTTT. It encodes CASEAFAREGDTQYF.

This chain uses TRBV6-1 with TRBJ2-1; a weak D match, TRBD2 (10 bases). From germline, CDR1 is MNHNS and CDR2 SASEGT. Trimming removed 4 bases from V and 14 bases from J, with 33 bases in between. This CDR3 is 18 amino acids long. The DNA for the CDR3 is TGTGCCAGCAGTGTTCTAAGGGGACAGGGCCTAGCGGGAGATGACGAGTTCTTC. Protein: CASSVLRGQGLAGDDEFF.

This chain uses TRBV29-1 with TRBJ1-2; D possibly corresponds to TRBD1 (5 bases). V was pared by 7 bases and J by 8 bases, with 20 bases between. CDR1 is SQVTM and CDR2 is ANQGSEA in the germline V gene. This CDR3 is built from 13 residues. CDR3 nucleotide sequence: TGCAGCGCTGGGGCAGGTTCGTCCAGGGGCTACACCTTC. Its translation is CSAGAGSSRGYTF.

The DNA of the CDR3 is TGTGCCAGCAGTTCACAGGGACCCAGCAACAATGAGCAGTTCTTC. The encoded protein is CASSSQGPSNNEQFF. The chain recombines TRBV28 with TRBJ2-1, with D possibly matching TRBD1 (6 bases). The V gene's germline CDR1 is MDHEN and CDR2 SYDVKM. The CDR3 extends over 15 amino acids. Trimming shortened V by 4 bases and J by 5 bases, and 15 bases separated the two germline ends.

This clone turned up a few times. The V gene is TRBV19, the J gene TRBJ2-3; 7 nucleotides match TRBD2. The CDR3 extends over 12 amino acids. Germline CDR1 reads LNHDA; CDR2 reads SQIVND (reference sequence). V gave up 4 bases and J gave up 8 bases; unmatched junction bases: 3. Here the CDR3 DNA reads TGTGCCAGTAGTAGGGAGGGCTTTACGCAGTATTTT. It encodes CASSREGFTQYF.

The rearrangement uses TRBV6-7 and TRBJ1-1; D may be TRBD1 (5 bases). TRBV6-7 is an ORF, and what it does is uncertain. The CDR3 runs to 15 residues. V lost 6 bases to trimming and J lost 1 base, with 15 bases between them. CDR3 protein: CASSPEGVWNTEAFF. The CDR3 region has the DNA TGTGCCAGCAGCCCTGAAGGGGTGTGGAACACTGAAGCTTTCTTT.

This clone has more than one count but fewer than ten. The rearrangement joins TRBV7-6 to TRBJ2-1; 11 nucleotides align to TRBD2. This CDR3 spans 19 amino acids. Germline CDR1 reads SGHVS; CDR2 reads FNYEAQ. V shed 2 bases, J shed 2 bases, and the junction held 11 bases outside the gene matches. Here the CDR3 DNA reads TGTGCCAGCAGCTTACTTACTAGCGGGAGTACCTACGCCTACAATGAGCAGTTCTTC. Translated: CASSLLTSGSTYAYNEQFF.

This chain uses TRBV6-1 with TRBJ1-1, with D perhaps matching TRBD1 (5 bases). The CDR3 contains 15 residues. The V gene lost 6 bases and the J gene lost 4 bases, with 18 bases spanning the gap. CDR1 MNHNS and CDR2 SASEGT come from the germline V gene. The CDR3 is CASSDPRSGGTEAFF. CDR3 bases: TGTGCCAGCAGCGACCCCAGGTCGGGGGGCACTGAAGCTTTCTTT.

The CDR3 here is CASSESGGRGELFF. CDR3 DNA sequence: TGCGCCAGCAGTGAGTCCGGGGGGCGCGGGGAGCTGTTTTTT. The J gene is TRBJ2-2, the V gene TRBV10-1, with D perhaps TRBD2 (7 bases). Germline CDR1 and CDR2: WNHNN and SYGVQD (reference sequence). Trimming took 0 bases from V and 7 from J, leaving 9 bases between them. CDR3 length equals 14 residues.

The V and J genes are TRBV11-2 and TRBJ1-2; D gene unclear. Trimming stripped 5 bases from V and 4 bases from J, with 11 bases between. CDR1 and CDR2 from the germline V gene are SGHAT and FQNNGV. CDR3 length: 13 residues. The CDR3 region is CASSGVEGYGYTF. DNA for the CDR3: TGTGCCAGCAGCGGAGTCGAGGGCTATGGCTACACCTTC.

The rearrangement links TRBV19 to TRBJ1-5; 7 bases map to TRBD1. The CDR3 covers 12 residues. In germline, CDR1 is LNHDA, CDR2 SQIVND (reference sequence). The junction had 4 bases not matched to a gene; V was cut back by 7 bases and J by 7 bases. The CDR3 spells CASTGGGQPQHF. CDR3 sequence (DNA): TGTGCCAGTACAGGGGGTGGGCAGCCCCAGCATTTT.

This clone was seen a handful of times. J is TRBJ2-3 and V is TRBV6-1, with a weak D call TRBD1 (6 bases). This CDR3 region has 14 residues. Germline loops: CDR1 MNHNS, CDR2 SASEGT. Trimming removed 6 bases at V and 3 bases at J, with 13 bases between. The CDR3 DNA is TGTGCCAGCAGGGAACAGGGTGGGACAGATACGCAGTATTTT. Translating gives CASREQGGTDTQYF.

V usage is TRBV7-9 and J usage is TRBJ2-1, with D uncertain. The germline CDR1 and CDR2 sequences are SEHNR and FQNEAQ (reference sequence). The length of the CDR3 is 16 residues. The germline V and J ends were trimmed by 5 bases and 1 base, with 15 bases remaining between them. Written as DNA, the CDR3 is TGTGCCAGCAGCCCACCCCGGGTGGTTTCCTACAATGAGCAGTTCTTC. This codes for CASSPPRVVSYNEQFF.

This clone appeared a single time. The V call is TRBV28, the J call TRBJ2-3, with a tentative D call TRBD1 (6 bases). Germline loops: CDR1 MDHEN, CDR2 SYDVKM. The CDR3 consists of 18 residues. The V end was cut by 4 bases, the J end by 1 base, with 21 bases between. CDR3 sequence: CASSSTPGDLTRTDTQYF. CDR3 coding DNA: TGTGCCAGCAGTTCGACGCCAGGGGACCTTACACGCACAGATACGCAGTATTTT.

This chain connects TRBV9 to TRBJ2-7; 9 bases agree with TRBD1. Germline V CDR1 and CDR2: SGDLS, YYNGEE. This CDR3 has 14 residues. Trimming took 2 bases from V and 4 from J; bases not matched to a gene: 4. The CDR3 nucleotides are TGTGCCAGCAGCGTTTCCGGGACAGGGTACGAGCAGTACTTC. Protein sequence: CASSVSGTGYEQYF.

CDR3 loop: CASSSPGQGSHEQFF. DNA for the CDR3: TGCGCCAGCAGCTCGCCGGGACAGGGGAGCCATGAGCAGTTCTTC. The V gene is TRBV5-1, the J gene TRBJ2-1, with 10 bases fitting TRBD1. This CDR3 has 15 amino acids. With 3 bases clipped from V and 8 bases from J, the junction kept 8 bases outside the gene matches. Germline values: CDR1 SGHRS, CDR2 YFSETQ.

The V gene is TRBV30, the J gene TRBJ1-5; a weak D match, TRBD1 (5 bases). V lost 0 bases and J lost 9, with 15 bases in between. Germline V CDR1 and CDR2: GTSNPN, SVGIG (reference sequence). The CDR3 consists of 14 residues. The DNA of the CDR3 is TGTGCCTGGAGTGTATCAGGGTGGGGAAGGCCCCAGCATTTT. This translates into CAWSVSGWGRPQHF. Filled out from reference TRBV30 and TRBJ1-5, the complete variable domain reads SQTIHQWPATLVQPVGSPLSLECTVEGTSNPNLYWYRQAAGRGLQLLFYSVGIGQISSEVPQNLSASRPQDRQFILSSKKLLLSDSGFYLCAWSVSGWGRPQHFGDGTRLSIL.